The T cell receptor (beta chain) under discussion was sequenced for a study of a mutant IDH1 vaccine in newly diagnosed glioma. Study at large: Eight vaccine doses were administered to patients at weeks 1, 3, 5, 7, 11, 15, 19 and 23. The earlier regimen, radiotherapy, temozolomide, or both, was most often both.

CDR3 length: 14 residues. Trimming shortened V by 4 bases and J by 1 base, and 11 bases separated the two germline ends. Germline CDR1 LGHNA, CDR2 YSLEER. Profiled with immunoSEQ multiplex PCR; TCRdb holds only in-frame clones, not every one. The data contain around 40,000 clones, 60% to 85% of them seen just once; the ten biggest clones take up around 6.9%. Time point in this sample: week 23, last vaccination. The investigators gave 300 ug of mutant IDH1 20-mer peptide in each vaccine dose, together with topical imiquimod. On this clone itself: What it binds is unknown.

The sequence came from a middle-aged woman with glioma. Some clones in this sample may be carry-over from other donors' samples. The sequencing used PBMCs, collected from a glioma patient whose treatment included an IDH1 peptide vaccine. This chain connects TRBV4-3 to TRBJ2-7; D might be TRBD2 (5 bases). CDR3 nucleotide sequence: TGCGCCAGCAGCCCAGACCGGGATTCCTACGAGCAGTACTTC. The encoded protein is CASSPDRDSYEQYF.